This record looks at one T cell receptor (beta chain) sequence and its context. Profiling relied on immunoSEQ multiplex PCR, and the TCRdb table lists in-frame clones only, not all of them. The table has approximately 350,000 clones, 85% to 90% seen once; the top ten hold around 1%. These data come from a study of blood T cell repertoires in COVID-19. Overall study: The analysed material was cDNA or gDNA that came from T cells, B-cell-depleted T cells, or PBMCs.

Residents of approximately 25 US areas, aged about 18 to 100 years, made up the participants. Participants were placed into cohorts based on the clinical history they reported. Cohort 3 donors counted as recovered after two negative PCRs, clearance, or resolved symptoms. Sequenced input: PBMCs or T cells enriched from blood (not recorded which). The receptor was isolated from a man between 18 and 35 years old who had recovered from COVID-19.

The CDR3 protein is CASWAGPGDQPQHF. CDR3 sequence (DNA): TGTGCCAGCTGGGCCGGCCCAGGGGATCAGCCCCAGCATTTT. The chain recombines TRBV7-2 with TRBJ1-5; perhaps TRBD1 as D (6 bases). Per germline, CDR1 SGHTA and CDR2 FQGNSA. V was trimmed by 8 bases and J by 5 bases, leaving 16 bases between them. The CDR3 length is 14 residues.